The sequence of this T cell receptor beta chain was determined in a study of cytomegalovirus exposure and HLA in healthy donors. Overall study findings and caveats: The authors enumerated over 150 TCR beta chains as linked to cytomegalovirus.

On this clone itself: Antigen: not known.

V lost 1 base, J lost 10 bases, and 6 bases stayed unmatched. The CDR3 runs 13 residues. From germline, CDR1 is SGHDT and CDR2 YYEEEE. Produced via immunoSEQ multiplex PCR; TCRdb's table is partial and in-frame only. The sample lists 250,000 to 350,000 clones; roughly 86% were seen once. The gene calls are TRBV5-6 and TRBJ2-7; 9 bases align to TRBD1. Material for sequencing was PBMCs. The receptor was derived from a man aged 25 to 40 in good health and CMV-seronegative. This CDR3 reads CASSLRTGEAQYF. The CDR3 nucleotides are TGTGCCAGCAGCTTGCGGACAGGGGAGGCCCAGTACTTC.